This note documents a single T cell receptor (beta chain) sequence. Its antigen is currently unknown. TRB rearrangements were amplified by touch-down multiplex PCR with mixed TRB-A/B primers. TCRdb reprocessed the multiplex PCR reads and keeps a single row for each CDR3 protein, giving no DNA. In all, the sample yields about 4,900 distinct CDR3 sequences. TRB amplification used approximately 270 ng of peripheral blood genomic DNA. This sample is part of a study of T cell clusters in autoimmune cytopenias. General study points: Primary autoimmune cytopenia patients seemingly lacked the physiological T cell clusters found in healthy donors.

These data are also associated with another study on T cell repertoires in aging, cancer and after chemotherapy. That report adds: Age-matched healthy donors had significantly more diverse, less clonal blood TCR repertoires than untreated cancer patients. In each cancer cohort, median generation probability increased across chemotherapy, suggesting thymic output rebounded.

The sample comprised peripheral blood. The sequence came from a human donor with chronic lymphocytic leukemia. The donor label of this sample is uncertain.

Here the CDR3 reads CATSDGGGRPRDNEQFF. The chain carries TRBV24-1 and TRBJ2-1; TCRdb's assignment of TRBD2 cannot be checked, as there is no DNA. The CDR3 is 17 residues long. Germline V gene data show CDR1 as KGHDR and CDR2 as SFDVKD.